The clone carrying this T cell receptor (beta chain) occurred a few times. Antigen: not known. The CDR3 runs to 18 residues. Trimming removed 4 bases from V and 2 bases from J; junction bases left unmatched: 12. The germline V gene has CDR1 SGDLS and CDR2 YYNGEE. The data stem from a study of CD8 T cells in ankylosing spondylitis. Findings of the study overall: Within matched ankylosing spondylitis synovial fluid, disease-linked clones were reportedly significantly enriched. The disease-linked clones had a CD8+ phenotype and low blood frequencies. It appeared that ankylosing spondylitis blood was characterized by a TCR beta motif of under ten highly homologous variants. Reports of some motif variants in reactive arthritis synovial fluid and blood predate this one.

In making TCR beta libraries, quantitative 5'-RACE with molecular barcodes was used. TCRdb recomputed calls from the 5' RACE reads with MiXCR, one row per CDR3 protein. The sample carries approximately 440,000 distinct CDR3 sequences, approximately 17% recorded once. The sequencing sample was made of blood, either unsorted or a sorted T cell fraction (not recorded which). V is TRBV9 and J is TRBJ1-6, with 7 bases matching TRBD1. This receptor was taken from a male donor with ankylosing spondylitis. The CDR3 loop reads CASSSRGTQDTYNSPLHF. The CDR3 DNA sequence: TGTGCCAGCAGCTCCAGGGGGACACAGGACACCTATAATTCACCCCTCCACTTT.